The clone carrying this TCR beta chain was seen a handful of times. Its antigen is currently unknown. Every bit of the isolated RNA underwent reverse transcription, so sequencing read expressed TCRB transcripts. Reads from naive, central memory and regulatory T cell samples averaged about 3.8 million. Assay used: immunoSEQ multiplex PCR; TCRdb lists only in-frame clones, some missing. The data contain around 600,000 clones, around 12% of them singletons. This entry belongs to a study of beta chain features in type 1 diabetes. Study-wide results and caveats: Sampled from patients, naive, central memory and Treg TCRB repertoires appeared more similar than those sampled from healthy donors. Type 1 diabetes patients had TCRB CDR3s that were shorter (moderately but significantly so) in all four CD4+ subsets. The question left open here concerned HLA type influencing TCRB rearrangement.

J gave up 5 bases and V 5 bases, and 10 bases lay outside the gene matches. This CDR3 has 16 amino acids. Germline values: CDR1 SEHNR, CDR2 FQNEAQ (reference sequence). The chain carries TRBV7-9 and TRBJ2-3; 10 bases are shared with TRBD2. The receptor's source is a man younger than 45 with type 1 diabetes. Sequencing was performed on naive CD4+ T cells from blood. CDR3 sequence reads: CASSPVERGGGDTQYF. The DNA of the CDR3 is TGTGCCAGCAGCCCCGTGGAGCGGGGGGGCGGAGATACGCAGTATTTT.